This T cell receptor beta chain is drawn from a study of blood T cell repertoires in COVID-19 (dated by TCRdb to 2019 to 2021). With respect to the entire study: Collaborator samples came from the United States, Italy and Spain and covered acute and convalescent phases of COVID-19. Subjects who had been exposed to COVID-19, were actively infected with it, or had recovered from it provided the deeply sampled blood TCRbeta repertoires that made up the dataset. The material from the prospective study consisted of cDNA or gDNA derived from T cells, B-cell-depleted T cells, or PBMCs. Sample metadata almost always included a de-identified subject ID, COVID-19 status, age in years and sex. Samples were obtained from the ongoing ImmuneRACE study (first 160 participants) and from roughly 1,300 subjects provided by 6 global collaborators. HLA class I and class II types, where available, came from metadata supplied by the sample provider rather than from assay-based typing. The repertoires were released in a freely available public database intended as a resource for research on the immune response to SARS-CoV-2.

A word on this clone: No cognate antigen has been identified for it. No base quality values were provided; no much bigger clone lies one nucleotide off.

The immunoSEQ Assay, a bias-controlled multiplex PCR, was used to amplify TCRbeta CDR3 regions from genomic DNA. In the paper's pipeline: Nucleated cell counts per sample were estimated from amplification of reference gene primers within the assay. To quantify the absolute abundance of each unique TCRbeta CDR3 rearrangement, sequence reads were collapsed and filtered. For each sample, productive Simpson clonality was calculated as the square root of Simpson's diversity index across productive rearrangements. Imported from immuneACCESS, the table was reduced by TCRdb to in-frame sequences with V and J called. These copies leave out some clones; in studies compared against another copy, an unresolved V gene accounts for under half, and the cause of the remainder is not known. The DNA was the basis for D and trimming; V, J and clone size are from that table. The sample table contains around 120,000 clones; only one count was recorded for 83% of them. The ten largest clonotypes hold 5.5% to 6.5% of the sample.

Beyond this particular receptor, the publication reports: The amount of clinical and demographic metadata varied by source and participant and was provided uncurated.

Collaborating institutions collected whole blood in K2EDTA tubes following their own protocols. For TCRbeta analysis, collaborators shipped samples in one of three forms: frozen whole blood, isolated PBMCs, or DNA extracted from either of those sample types. Taken from cysteine to phenylalanine, the CDR3 has 16 residues. Only the CDR3 DNA stays, 48 bases, in frame from base 1. From a lookup of the germline V gene (reference sequence), CDR1 and CDR2 are SGHNT and YYREEE. V is reduced by 6 bases and J by 0 bases, leaving a spacing of 13 bases between them. The chain links TRBV5-4 with TRBJ1-6; possibly the D gene is TRBD1, per 6 matching bases. This sequence was found in a man at least 80 years old with active or convalescent COVID-19. Sequencing used peripheral blood. The bases read TGTGCCAGCACCCAACAGGGTAGCTCCTATAATTCACCCCTCCACTTT. This yields the protein CASTQQGSSYNSPLHF.